Sequencing of this TCR beta chain was carried out in a study of blood T cell repertoires in COVID-19. Across the whole study: The samples span acute and convalescent COVID-19 from the United States, Italy and Spain. The analysed material was cDNA or gDNA that came from T cells, B-cell-depleted T cells, or PBMCs.

Per the original methods: Estimation of nucleated cell counts was performed using reference gene primer amplification. Only in-frame clones appear in the TCRdb table, and some are missing; sequencing was by immunoSEQ multiplex PCR. V and J calls and clone size come straight from that table; D and trimming were deduced from the DNA. The sample contains tens of thousands of clones, just over 85% of which appear only once. The junction had 5 bases not matched to a gene; V was cut back by 9 bases and J by 3 bases. The CDR3 runs 13 residues. The chain combines TRBV12-3 or TRBV12-4 with TRBJ1-3; 7 nucleotides match TRBD1. The receptor was isolated from a man aged 50 to 60 with acute or convalescent COVID-19. The material sequenced was peripheral blood. The CDR3 DNA sequence: TGTGCCAGTGGGGGACAGAATGGAAACACCATATATTTT. This translates into CASGGQNGNTIYF.